One sample yielded the 13 T cell receptor beta chains listed below, sequenced in a study of response to subunit inactivated influenza vaccine. One entry per CDR3 protein results from TCRdb running MiXCR on the RT-PCR reads. The sample lists 550,000 to 650,000 distinct CDR3 sequences; roughly 12% were seen once. The sequences come from PBMCs from blood, collected on the day of vaccination. The origin of the receptors is a man aged 45 to 65 who received an inactivated influenza vaccine.

This clonotype was recorded a few times. V gene TRBV7-9 combines with J gene TRBJ1-2; TRBD1 is a possible D gene (6 bases). Germline CDR1 and CDR2: SEHNR and FQNEAQ (reference sequence). CDR3 length: 14 amino acids. V dropped 1 base and J dropped 8 bases, with 14 bases sitting between them. CDR3 sequence reads: CASSLEQGSDGYTF. The DNA for the CDR3 is TGTGCCAGCAGCTTAGAACAGGGAAGCGACGGCTACACCTTC.

This clonotype has only a few counts. The gene calls are TRBV6-1 and TRBJ2-6; perhaps TRBD2 as D (5 bases). The germline V gene encodes CDR1 MNHNS and CDR2 SASEGT. CDR3 length equals 19 residues. Trimming removed 6 bases at V and 5 bases at J, with 26 bases between. In nucleotides, the CDR3 is TGTGCCAGCAGACAGAGCTCCGGGGAATGGTTGAGTAGGGCCAACGTCCTGACTTTC. Amino acids: CASRQSSGEWLSRANVLTF.

This clonotype was seen repeatedly, ten times or more. An end of the junction does not agree with germline; a read error may underlie this. V usage is TRBV3-1 and J usage is TRBJ1-6, with no clear D. The CDR3 runs 11 residues. Germline V gene sequence: CDR1 LGHDT, CDR2 YNNKEL (reference sequence). The CDR3 sequence is CASSQDSPLHF. DNA of the CDR3: TGTGCCAGCAGCCAAGATTCCCCCCTCCACTTT.

A few counts support this clonotype. This sequence joins TRBV6-2 or TRBV6-3 and TRBJ2-5; D ambiguous. The CDR3 consists of 12 residues. V was clipped by 4 bases and J by 5 bases, with 8 bases between them. Germline V gives CDR1 MNHEY, CDR2 SVGEGT. CDR3 in amino acids: CASSFFEETQYF. CDR3 DNA sequence: TGTGCCAGCAGTTTCTTCGAGGAGACCCAGTACTTC.

V is TRBV12-3 or TRBV12-4 and J is TRBJ1-2; D perhaps matches TRBD1 (5 bases). Trimming took off 1 base at V and 4 bases at J, with 10 bases between the two ends. The CDR3 extends over 14 amino acids. The CDR3 loop reads CASSLGTRVYGYTF. CDR3 DNA: TGTGCCAGCAGTTTAGGGACAAGAGTCTATGGCTACACCTTC.

This clonotype appeared a few times. The V call is TRBV10-3, the J call TRBJ2-3; possibly TRBD2 for D (6 bases). The CDR3 length is 14 residues. Looked up from germline, CDR1 is ENHRY and CDR2 is SYGVKD. Trimming shortened V by 8 bases and J by 4 bases, and 16 bases separated the two germline ends. This chain's CDR3 is CAIGGGRGADTQYF. The CDR3 DNA is TGTGCCATCGGCGGCGGGCGGGGTGCAGATACGCAGTATTTT.

Of note for this clonotype: This may stem from a read error, because a much larger clone lies one nucleotide away. J is TRBJ2-3 and V is TRBV5-1, with 7 bases identical to TRBD2. This CDR3 has 13 amino acids. Germline V gives CDR1 SGHRS, CDR2 YFSETQ. The DNA of the CDR3 is TGCGCCAGCAGCTTGGATGCGGGAGATACGCATTATTTT. Translating it yields CASSLDAGDTHYF.

In this sample, this clonotype turned up many times. At one end, the junction sequence differs from germline, possibly due to a read error. The chain couples TRBV6-2 or TRBV6-3 to TRBJ2-3, with no clear D. Germline CDR1 is MNHEY and CDR2 is SVGEGT. The length of the CDR3 is 11 residues. CDR3 loop: CASARGDSQYF. The CDR3 DNA reads TGTGCCAGCGCACGTGGAGATTCGCAGTATTTT.

This clonotype was observed a few times. V and J are TRBV4-2 and TRBJ2-1, with D tentatively TRBD2 (6 bases). Trimming removed 1 base from V and 5 bases from J, with 15 bases in between. This CDR3 comprises 16 residues. The germline gives CDR1 LGHNA, CDR2 YNFKEQ. The CDR3: CASSQADGTLNNEQFF. CDR3 nucleotide sequence: TGTGCCAGCAGCCAAGCTGATGGGACTTTAAACAATGAGCAGTTCTTC.

This clonotype has at least ten counts. This rearrangement joins TRBV28 to TRBJ2-5; 10 bases agree with TRBD2. V gave up 6 bases and J gave up 5 bases; unmatched junction bases: 9. Germline lookup yields CDR1 MDHEN and CDR2 SYDVKM. This CDR3 has 15 amino acids. The CDR3, as DNA: TGTGCCAGCAGAAAGACCCAAGCGGGAGGGGAGACCCAGTACTTC. Translation gives CASRKTQAGGETQYF.

This clonotype was seen repeatedly, ten times or more. The chain links TRBV27 to TRBJ1-6; 7 nucleotides line up with TRBD1. Germline trimming cut 6 bases from V and 5 bases from J; bases unmatched to any gene: 10. The V gene's germline CDR1 is MNHEY and CDR2 SMNVEV (reference sequence). CDR3 size: 16 residues. CDR3 in amino acids: CASRIQGFSHNSPLHF. As DNA, the CDR3 is TGTGCCAGCAGGATACAGGGGTTTTCGCATAATTCACCCCTCCACTTT.

The chain carries TRBV20-1 and TRBJ2-5; D might be TRBD2 (5 bases). The CDR3 spans 12 residues. Trimming removed 5 bases from V and 5 bases from J, with 12 bases in between. CDR1 is DFQATT, CDR2 SNEGSKA, per germline (reference sequence). CDR3 amino acids: CSALPRGETQYF. The CDR3 nucleotides are TGCAGTGCTCTCCCCCGCGGGGAGACCCAGTACTTC.

The chain employs TRBV5-1 and TRBJ2-3; 7 nucleotides agree with TRBD1. This CDR3 is 15 amino acids long. V was pared by 4 bases and J by 6 bases, with 11 bases of the junction left unmatched. Germline CDR1 reads SGHRS; CDR2 reads YFSETQ. The CDR3 DNA follows: TGCGCCAGCAGCGCCGGGACAGCGAGTTCGGATACGCAGTATTTT. Protein: CASSAGTASSDTQYF.